This T cell receptor (beta chain) came from a study of control samples from healthy donors and cancer patients (dated by TCRdb to the early 2020s). The germline V gene specifies SGDLS as CDR1 and YYNGEE as CDR2. V and J are truncated by 4 bases and 0 bases respectively, leaving an intervening sequence of 7 bases. Including cysteine and phenylalanine, the CDR3 has 13 amino acids. Solely the CDR3 DNA is kept, with 39 bases framed from the first base. A remark on this clone: Its target antigen remains unknown. No base quality information exists; no much larger clone differs at one position.

Library creation used the immunoSEQ multiplex PCR assay. What TCRdb holds here is the immuneACCESS table cut down to in-frame rearrangements. Part of the clones is not present; checked against another copy, under half of the missing clones reflect an unresolved V gene, and the others are unexplained. The sample table records 65,000 to 100,000 clones; roughly 91% of these occur just once. Approximately 15% of the sample goes to the ten largest clones. The origin of this receptor is a man in his forties or fifties in good health. Material for sequencing was blood. The sequence links TRBV9 to TRBJ1-1, with no D gene named confidently. The CDR3 loop reads CASSRGMNTEAFF. The DNA sequence is as follows: TGTGCCAGCAGCCGTGGGATGAACACTGAAGCTTTCTTT.